The 15 T cell receptor beta chains reported below all come from one sample, sequenced in a study of shared T cell receptors in the human thymus. This table comes from immunoSEQ multiplex PCR, and its TCRdb copy is limited to in-frame clones, with some not included. The data hold about 660,000 clones, with approximately 90% observed a single time. A further study also used this sample, focusing on human thymus T cells.

Sequenced input: thymocytes. The receptors come from a boy younger than two with a congenital heart defect.

The CDR3 spells CASSSWGEETQYF. DNA of the CDR3: TGTGCCAGCAGCTCGTGGGGGGAAGAGACCCAGTACTTC. The V call is TRBV7-9, the J call TRBJ2-5; possible D gene TRBD2, 6 bases. This CDR3 comprises 13 residues. Germline CDR1 SEHNR, CDR2 FQNEAQ (reference sequence). V was clipped by 4 bases and J by 3 bases, with 9 bases between them. The full variable domain, in which reference TRBV7-9 and TRBJ2-5 provide the parts outside the CDR3, is DTGVSQNPRHKITKRGQNVTFRCDPISEHNRLYWYRQTLGQGPEFLTYFQNEAQLEKSRLLSDRFSAERPKGSFSTLEIQRTEQGDSAMYLCASSSWGEETQYFGPGTRLLVL.

The rearrangement uses TRBV5-4 and TRBJ2-3, with 7 nucleotides matching TRBD1. Germline V gene sequence: CDR1 SGHNT, CDR2 YYREEE (reference sequence). CDR3 size: 14 residues. Germline trimming cut 9 bases from V and 1 base from J; bases unmatched to any gene: 8. The CDR3 here is CANGGQGGTDTQYF. CDR3 nucleotide sequence: TGTGCCAATGGGGGTCAGGGGGGCACAGATACGCAGTATTTT.

The chain combines TRBV7-2 with TRBJ2-1, with 7 bases aligning to TRBD2. The germline CDR1 and CDR2 sequences are SGHTA and FQGNSA. This CDR3 has 17 amino acids. V was pared by 4 bases and J by 5 bases, with 14 bases of the junction left unmatched. CDR3 nucleotide sequence: TGTGCCAGCAGCTCTAGCTCACCTCTAGCGGTAAACAATGAGCAGTTCTTC. Its protein is CASSSSSPLAVNNEQFF.

In its sample, this clone was seen a few times. This chain uses TRBV6-5 with TRBJ2-3; D remains unclear. CDR1 and CDR2 from the germline V gene are MNHEY and SVGAGI. The V gene lost 6 bases and the J gene lost 1 base, with 11 bases spanning the gap. The length of the CDR3 is 14 residues. The CDR3 protein is CASSKTPCTDTQYF. CDR3 coding DNA: TGTGCCAGCAGCAAGACTCCTTGCACAGATACGCAGTATTTT.

This rearrangement joins TRBV18 to TRBJ2-7; possibly TRBD1 for D (5 bases). The CDR3 covers 16 residues. Trimming left V 3 bases short and J 1 base short, with 16 bases between. CDR1 and CDR2 (germline): KGHSH, LQKENI. CDR3 DNA sequence: TGTGCCAGCTCACCCCAGGACAACTTACGATCCTACGAGCAGTACTTC. It is translated as CASSPQDNLRSYEQYF. Full variable domain (missing parts from reference TRBV18 and TRBJ2-7): NAGVMQNPRHLVRRRGQEARLRCSPMKGHSHVYWYRQLPEEGLKFMVYLQKENIIDESGMPKERFSAEFPKEGPSILRIQQVVRGDSAAYFCASSPQDNLRSYEQYFGPGTRLTVT.

The chain couples TRBV15 to TRBJ2-7, with D possibly matching TRBD2 (6 bases). This CDR3 is 17 amino acids long. Between the trimmed V and J ends, which lost 0 bases and 3 bases, there was a span of 18 bases. The germline V gene encodes CDR1 LNHNV and CDR2 YYDKDF (reference sequence). Here the CDR3 DNA reads TGTGCCACCAGCAGAGATCGTGGGACTGGTAAAAACTACGAGCAGTACTTC. The encoded protein is CATSRDRGTGKNYEQYF.

The chain couples TRBV6-6 to TRBJ2-1; D gene uncertain. Germline CDR1 and CDR2: MNHNY and SVGAGI (reference sequence). V shed 3 bases and J shed 12 bases, with 6 bases lying between them. The CDR3 covers 10 residues. The CDR3 protein is CASSYPRQFF. The DNA for the CDR3 is TGTGCCAGCAGTTATCCTAGGCAGTTCTTC.

V usage is TRBV4-3 and J usage is TRBJ2-7; TRBD2 matches 7 bases. Trimming removed 5 bases from V and 3 bases from J; junction bases left unmatched: 10. Germline V gene data show CDR1 as LGHNA and CDR2 as YSLEER. This CDR3 is 15 amino acids long. The CDR3 loop is CASSYTGTNFYEQYF. In nucleotides, the CDR3 is TGCGCCAGCAGCTATACCGGGACTAACTTCTACGAGCAGTACTTC.

V is TRBV9 and J is TRBJ2-5, with 7 bases aligning to TRBD1. V dropped 4 bases and J dropped 3; count of bases not matched to a gene: 12. Looked up from germline, CDR1 is SGDLS and CDR2 is YYNGEE. The CDR3 runs to 16 residues. CDR3 sequence: CASSPRDRGREETQYF. The CDR3, as DNA: TGTGCCAGCAGCCCCCGGGACAGAGGAAGAGAAGAGACCCAGTACTTC.

The gene calls are TRBV7-9 and TRBJ2-3, with 10 bases fitting TRBD2. With V trimmed by 5 bases and J by 7 bases, 12 bases remained unmatched. The CDR3 has 16 residues. Germline lookup yields CDR1 SEHNR and CDR2 FQNEAQ (reference sequence). The CDR3 protein is CASSKSSGRKENTQYF. The CDR3 region has the DNA TGTGCCAGCAGCAAAAGTAGCGGGAGGAAAGAGAATACGCAGTATTTT.

The chain has TRBV4-2 and TRBJ2-5; 8 bases match TRBD2. The DNA end lines up better with TRBJ2-7; the J call may be wrong. Looked up from germline, CDR1 is LGHNA and CDR2 is YNFKEQ. The CDR3 spans 17 residues. The CDR3 sequence: CASSQPRRTGGSYEQYF. CDR3 DNA sequence: TGTGCCAGCAGCCAACCCCGGAGGACGGGAGGGTCCTACGAGCAGTACTTC.

This rearrangement joins TRBV9 to TRBJ2-7; a weak D match, TRBD2 (5 bases). Trimming left V 4 bases short and J 3 bases short, with 17 bases between. This CDR3 contains 15 residues. Looked up from germline, CDR1 is SGDLS and CDR2 is YYNGEE. The CDR3 DNA reads TGTGCCAGCAGCCCCACGCCCTCCGGGGTCTACGAGCAGTACTTC. Protein sequence: CASSPTPSGVYEQYF.

Turning to this clone: Other DNA sequences of this sample code for an identical CDR3. The rearrangement joins TRBV6-5 to TRBJ2-7; the match to TRBD1 covers 8 bases. The CDR3 is 15 residues long. CDR1 is MNHEY, CDR2 SVGAGI, per germline. Trimming at V came to 5 bases and at J to 1 base, leaving 7 bases not matched to a gene. CDR3 region: CASSLGQGASYEQYF. The CDR3 DNA follows: TGTGCCAGCAGTCTTGGGCAGGGGGCTTCCTACGAGCAGTACTTC.

The chain joins TRBV6-5 to TRBJ2-5, with TRBD2 identical over 8 bases. The J segment lost 4 bases and the V segment lost 6 bases, leaving 4 bases of the junction unmatched. The CDR3 runs 13 residues. Germline CDR1 and CDR2: MNHEY and SVGAGI. The CDR3: CASSKLAGETQYF. CDR3 nucleotides: TGTGCCAGCAGCAAGCTAGCGGGAGAGACCCAGTACTTC.

This chain joins TRBV6-1 and TRBJ2-5; TRBD1 is a possible D gene (5 bases). CDR3 length: 11 residues. Deletions cut 11 bases from V and 2 bases from J, with 9 bases between. The germline V gene has CDR1 MNHNS and CDR2 SASEGT. The CDR3: CAADSQETQYF. DNA of the CDR3: TGTGCCGCTGACAGTCAAGAGACCCAGTACTTC.